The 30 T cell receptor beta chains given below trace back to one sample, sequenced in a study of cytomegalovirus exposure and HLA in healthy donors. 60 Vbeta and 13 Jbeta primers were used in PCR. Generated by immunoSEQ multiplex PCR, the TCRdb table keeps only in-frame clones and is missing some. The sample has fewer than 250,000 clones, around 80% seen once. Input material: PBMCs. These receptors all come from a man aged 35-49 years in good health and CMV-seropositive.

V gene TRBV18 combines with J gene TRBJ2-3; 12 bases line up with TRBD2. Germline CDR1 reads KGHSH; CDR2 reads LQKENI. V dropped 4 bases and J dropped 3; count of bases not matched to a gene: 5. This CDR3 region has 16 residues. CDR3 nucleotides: TGTGCCAGCTCACGGTCTAGCGGGAGGGCAACAGATACGCAGTATTTT. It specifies CASSRSSGRATDTQYF.

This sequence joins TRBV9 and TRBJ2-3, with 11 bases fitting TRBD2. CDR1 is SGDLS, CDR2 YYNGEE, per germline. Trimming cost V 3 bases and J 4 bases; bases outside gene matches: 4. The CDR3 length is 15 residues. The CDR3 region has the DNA TGTGCCAGCAGCGGTAGCGGGAGGGGTTCAGATACGCAGTATTTT. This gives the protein CASSGSGRGSDTQYF.

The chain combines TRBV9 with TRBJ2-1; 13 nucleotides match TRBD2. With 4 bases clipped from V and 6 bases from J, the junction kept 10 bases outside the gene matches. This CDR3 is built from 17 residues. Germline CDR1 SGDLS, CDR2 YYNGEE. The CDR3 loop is CASSPGLAGVSGNEQFF. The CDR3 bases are TGTGCCAGCAGCCCAGGACTAGCGGGAGTGTCGGGCAATGAGCAGTTCTTC.

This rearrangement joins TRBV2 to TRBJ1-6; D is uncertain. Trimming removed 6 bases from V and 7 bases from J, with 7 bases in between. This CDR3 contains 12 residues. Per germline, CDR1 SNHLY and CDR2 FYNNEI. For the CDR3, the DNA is TGTGCCAGCAGCGTCCCCAATTCACCCCTCCACTTT. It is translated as CASSVPNSPLHF.

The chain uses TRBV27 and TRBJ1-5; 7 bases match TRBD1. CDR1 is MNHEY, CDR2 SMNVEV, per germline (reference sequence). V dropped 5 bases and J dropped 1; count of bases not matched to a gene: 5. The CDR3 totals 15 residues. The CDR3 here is CASSQGDRSNQPQHF. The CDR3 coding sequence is TGTGCCAGCAGTCAAGGGGACAGAAGCAATCAGCCCCAGCATTTT.

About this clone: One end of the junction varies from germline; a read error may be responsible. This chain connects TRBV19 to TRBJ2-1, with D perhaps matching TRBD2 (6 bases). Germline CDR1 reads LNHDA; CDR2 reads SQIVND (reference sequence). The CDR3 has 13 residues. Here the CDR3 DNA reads TGCGCGACCCGGGACTTTTCCTACAATGAGCAGTTCTTC. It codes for CATRDFSYNEQFF.

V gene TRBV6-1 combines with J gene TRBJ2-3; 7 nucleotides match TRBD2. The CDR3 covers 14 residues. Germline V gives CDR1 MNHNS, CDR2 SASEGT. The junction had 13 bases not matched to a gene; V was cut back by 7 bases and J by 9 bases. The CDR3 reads CASIQDWGGGTQYF. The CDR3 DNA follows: TGTGCCAGCATCCAGGACTGGGGGGGTGGGACGCAGTATTTT.

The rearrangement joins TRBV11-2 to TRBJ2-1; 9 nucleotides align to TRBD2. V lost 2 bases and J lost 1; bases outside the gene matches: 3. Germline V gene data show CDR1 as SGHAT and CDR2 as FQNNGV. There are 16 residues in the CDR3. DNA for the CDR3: TGTGCCAGCAGCTTATCCCTAGCGGGGTCCTACAATGAGCAGTTCTTC. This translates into CASSLSLAGSYNEQFF.

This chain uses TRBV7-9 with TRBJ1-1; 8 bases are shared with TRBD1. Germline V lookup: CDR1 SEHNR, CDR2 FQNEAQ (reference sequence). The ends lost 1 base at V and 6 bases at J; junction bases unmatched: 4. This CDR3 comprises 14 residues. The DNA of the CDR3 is TGTGCCAGCAGCTTAGAGGGACAGGCGGCTGAAGCTTTCTTT. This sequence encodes CASSLEGQAAEAFF.

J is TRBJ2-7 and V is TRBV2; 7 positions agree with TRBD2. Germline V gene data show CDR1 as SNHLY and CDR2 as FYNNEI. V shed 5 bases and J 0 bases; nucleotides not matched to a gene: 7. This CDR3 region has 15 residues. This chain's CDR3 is CASSPSGGGSYEQYV. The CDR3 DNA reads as TGTGCCAGCAGTCCCTCAGGCGGGGGCTCCTACGAGCAGTACGTC.

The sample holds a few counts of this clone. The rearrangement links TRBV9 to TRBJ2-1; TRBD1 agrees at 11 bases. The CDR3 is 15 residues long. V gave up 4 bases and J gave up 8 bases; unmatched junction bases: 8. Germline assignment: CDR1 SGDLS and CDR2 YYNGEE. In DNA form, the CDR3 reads TGTGCCAGCAGCTTTCGGACAGGGGGCGTGGATGAGCAGTTCTTC. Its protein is CASSFRTGGVDEQFF.

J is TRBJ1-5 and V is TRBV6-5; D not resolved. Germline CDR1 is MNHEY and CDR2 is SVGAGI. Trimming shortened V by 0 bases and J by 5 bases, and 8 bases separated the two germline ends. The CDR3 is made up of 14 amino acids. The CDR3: CASSYSTWDQPQHF. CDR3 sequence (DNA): TGTGCCAGCAGTTACTCGACATGGGATCAGCCCCAGCATTTT.

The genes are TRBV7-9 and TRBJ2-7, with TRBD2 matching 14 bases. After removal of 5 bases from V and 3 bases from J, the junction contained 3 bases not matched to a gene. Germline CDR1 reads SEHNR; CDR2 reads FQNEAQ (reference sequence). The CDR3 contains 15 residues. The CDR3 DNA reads TGTGCCAGCAGCCAGGGACTAGCGGGAGACTACGAGCAGTACTTC. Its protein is CASSQGLAGDYEQYF. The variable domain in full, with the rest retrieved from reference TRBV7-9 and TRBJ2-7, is DTGVSQNPRHKITKRGQNVTFRCDPISEHNRLYWYRQTLGQGPEFLTYFQNEAQLEKSRLLSDRFSAERPKGSFSTLEIQRTEQGDSAMYLCASSQGLAGDYEQYFGPGTRLTVT.

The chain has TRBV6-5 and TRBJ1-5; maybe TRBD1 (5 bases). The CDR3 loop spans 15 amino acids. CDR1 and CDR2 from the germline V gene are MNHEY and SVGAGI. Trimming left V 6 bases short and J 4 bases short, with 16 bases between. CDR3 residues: CASRLSGALNQPQHF. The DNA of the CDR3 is TGTGCCAGCAGACTCAGCGGGGCCTTAAATCAGCCCCAGCATTTT.

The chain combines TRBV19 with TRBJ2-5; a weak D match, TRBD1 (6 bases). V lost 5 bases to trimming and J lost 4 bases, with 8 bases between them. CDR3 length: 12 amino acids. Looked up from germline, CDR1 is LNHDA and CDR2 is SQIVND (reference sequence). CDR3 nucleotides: TGTGCCAGTAGTGAAGGGGGAGAGACCCAGTACTTC. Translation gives CASSEGGETQYF.

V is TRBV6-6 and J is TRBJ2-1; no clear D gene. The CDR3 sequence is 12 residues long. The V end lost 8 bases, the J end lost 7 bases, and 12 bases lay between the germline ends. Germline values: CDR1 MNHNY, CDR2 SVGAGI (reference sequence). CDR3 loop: CASHAAGNEQFF. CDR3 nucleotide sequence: TGTGCCAGCCATGCGGCCGGGAATGAGCAGTTCTTC.

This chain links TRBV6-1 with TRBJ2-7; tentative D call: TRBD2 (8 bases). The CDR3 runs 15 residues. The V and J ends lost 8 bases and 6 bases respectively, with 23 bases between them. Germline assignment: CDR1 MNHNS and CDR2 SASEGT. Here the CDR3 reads CASRGGQWSLSEQYF. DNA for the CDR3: TGTGCCAGCCGGGGGGGACAGTGGTCCTTGAGCGAGCAGTACTTC.

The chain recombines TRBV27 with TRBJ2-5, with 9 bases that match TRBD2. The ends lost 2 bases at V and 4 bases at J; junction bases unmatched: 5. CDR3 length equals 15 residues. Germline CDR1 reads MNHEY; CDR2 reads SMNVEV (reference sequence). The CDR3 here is CASSLAGGPGETQYF. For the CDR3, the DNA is TGTGCCAGCAGTTTAGCGGGAGGGCCAGGAGAGACCCAGTACTTC.

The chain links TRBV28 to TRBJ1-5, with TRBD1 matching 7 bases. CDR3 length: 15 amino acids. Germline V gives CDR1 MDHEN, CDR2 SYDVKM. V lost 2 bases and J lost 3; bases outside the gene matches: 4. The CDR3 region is CASSLRQGVNQPQHF. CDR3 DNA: TGTGCCAGCAGTTTAAGGCAGGGGGTCAATCAGCCCCAGCATTTT.

The CDR3 here is CASSVRQGRGTQETQYF. CDR3 nucleotides: TGTGCCAGCAGCGTTAGACAGGGGCGAGGGACACAAGAGACCCAGTACTTC. This chain uses TRBV2 with TRBJ2-5, with TRBD1 identical over 8 bases. V lost 6 bases and J lost 2; bases outside the gene matches: 14. Per the germline V gene, CDR1 is SNHLY and CDR2 is FYNNEI. The CDR3 runs 17 residues.

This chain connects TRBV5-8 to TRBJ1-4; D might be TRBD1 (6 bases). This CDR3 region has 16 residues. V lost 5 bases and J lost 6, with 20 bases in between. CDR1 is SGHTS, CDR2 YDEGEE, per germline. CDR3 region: CASSYLHRVADEKLFF. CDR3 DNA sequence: TGTGCCAGCAGTTACCTACACAGGGTTGCAGATGAAAAACTGTTTTTT.

The CDR3, as DNA: TGTGCCAGTAGTACAGGGGGCTACGAGCAGTACTTC. It is translated as CASSTGGYEQYF. The chain joins TRBV19 to TRBJ2-7; 7 positions agree with TRBD1. J gave up 3 bases and V 4 bases, and 0 bases lay outside the gene matches. The CDR3 extends over 12 amino acids. Germline loops: CDR1 LNHDA, CDR2 SQIVND (reference sequence).

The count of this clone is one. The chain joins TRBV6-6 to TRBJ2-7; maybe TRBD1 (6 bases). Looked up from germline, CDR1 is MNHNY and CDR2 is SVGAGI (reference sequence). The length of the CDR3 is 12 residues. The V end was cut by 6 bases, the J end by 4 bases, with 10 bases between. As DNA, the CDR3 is TGTGCCAGCAGCTCTAGGGGGTACGAGCAGTACGTC. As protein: CASSSRGYEQYV.

The CDR3 DNA follows: TGTGCCTGGAGTCCAGCCTTTACTAGCGGTCTGGGGGCAGATACGCAGTATTTT. Translation: CAWSPAFTSGLGADTQYF. The chain is built from TRBV30 and TRBJ2-3, with TRBD2 identical over 8 bases. Unmatched junction bases numbered 17, after V lost 2 bases and J lost 4 bases. The CDR3 has 18 amino acids. The germline V gene has CDR1 GTSNPN and CDR2 SVGIG (reference sequence). The full variable domain, with the rest looked up from reference TRBV30 and TRBJ2-3, is SQTIHQWPATLVQPVGSPLSLECTVEGTSNPNLYWYRQAAGRGLQLLFYSVGIGQISSEVPQNLSASRPQDRQFILSSKKLLLSDSGFYLCAWSPAFTSGLGADTQYFGPGTRLTVL.

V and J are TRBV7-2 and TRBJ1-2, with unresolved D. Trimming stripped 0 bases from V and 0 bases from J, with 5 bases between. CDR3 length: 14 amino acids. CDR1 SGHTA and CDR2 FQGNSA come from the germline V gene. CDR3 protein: CASSLAVSNYGYTF. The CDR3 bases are TGTGCCAGCAGCTTAGCCGTTTCTAACTATGGCTACACCTTC.

The CDR3 DNA follows: TGCGCCAGCAGCTCCGGACTAGCGGGACAAGAGACCCAGTACTTC. Translation: CASSSGLAGQETQYF. V and J are TRBV5-1 and TRBJ2-5; TRBD2 agrees at 12 bases. This CDR3 spans 15 amino acids. Losses at the gene ends were 3 bases for V and 2 bases for J; bases not matched to a gene: 2. The germline gives CDR1 SGHRS, CDR2 YFSETQ. Drawing the rest from reference TRBV5-1 and TRBJ2-5, the complete variable domain is KAGVTQTPRYLIKTRGQQVTLSCSPISGHRSVSWYQQTPGQGLQFLFEYFSETQRNKGNFPGRFSGRQFSNSRSEMNVSTLELGDSALYLCASSSGLAGQETQYFGPGTRLLVL.

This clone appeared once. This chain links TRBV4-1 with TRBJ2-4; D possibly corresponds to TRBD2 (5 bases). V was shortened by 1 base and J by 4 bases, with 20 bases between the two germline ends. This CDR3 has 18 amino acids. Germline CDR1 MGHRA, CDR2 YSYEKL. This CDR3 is CASSQGVSRAGFKNIQYF. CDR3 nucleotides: TGCGCCAGCAGCCAAGGGGTCAGTCGGGCGGGTTTTAAAAACATTCAGTACTTC.

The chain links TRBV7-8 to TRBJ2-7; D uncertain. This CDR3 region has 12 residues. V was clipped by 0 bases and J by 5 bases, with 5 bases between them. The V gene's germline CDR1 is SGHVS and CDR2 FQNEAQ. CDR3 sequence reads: CASSLASDEQYF. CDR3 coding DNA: TGTGCCAGCAGCTTAGCGAGCGACGAGCAGTACTTC.

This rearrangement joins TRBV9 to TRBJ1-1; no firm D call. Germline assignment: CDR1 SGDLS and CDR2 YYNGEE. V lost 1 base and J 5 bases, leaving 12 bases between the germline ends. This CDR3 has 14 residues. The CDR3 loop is CASSVHLSGTEAFF. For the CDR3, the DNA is TGTGCCAGCAGCGTACACTTGTCGGGGACTGAAGCTTTCTTT.

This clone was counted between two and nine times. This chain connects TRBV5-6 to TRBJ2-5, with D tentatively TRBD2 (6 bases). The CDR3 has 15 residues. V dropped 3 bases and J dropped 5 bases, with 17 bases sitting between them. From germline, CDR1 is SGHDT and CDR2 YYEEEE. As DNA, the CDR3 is TGTGCCAGCAGCTGGGGGGTCCCAGGGAGGGAGACCCAGTACTTC. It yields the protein CASSWGVPGRETQYF. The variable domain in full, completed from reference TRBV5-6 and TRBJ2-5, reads DAGVTQSPTHLIKTRGQQVTLRCSPKSGHDTVSWYQQALGQGPQFIFQYYEEEERQRGNFPDRFSGHQFPNYSSELNVNALLLGDSALYLCASSWGVPGRETQYFGPGTRLLVL.